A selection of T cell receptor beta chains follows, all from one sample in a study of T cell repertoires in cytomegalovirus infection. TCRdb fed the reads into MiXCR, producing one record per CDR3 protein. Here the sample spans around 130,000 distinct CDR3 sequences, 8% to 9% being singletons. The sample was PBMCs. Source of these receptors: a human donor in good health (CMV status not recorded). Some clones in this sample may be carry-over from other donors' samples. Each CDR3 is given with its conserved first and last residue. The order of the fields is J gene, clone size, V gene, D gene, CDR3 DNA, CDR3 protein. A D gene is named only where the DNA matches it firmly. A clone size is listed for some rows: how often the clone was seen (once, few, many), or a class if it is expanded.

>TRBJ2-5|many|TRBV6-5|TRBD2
TGTGCCAGCAGTCCCCTGGGTAGCGGGGGCGAGACCCAGTACTTC
CASSPLGSGGETQYF
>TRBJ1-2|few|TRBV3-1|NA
TGTGCCAGCAGCCTCGCCGGGACGGGGACGAGCTATGGCTACACCTTC
CASSLAGTGTSYGYTF
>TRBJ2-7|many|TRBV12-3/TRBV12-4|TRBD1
TGTGCCAGCAGTTCCGCCGGGACAGGGGGTCCCCACGAGCAGTACTTC
CASSSAGTGGPHEQYF
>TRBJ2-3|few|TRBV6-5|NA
TGTGCCAGCAGTTCAACCGGGGATACGCAGTATTTT
CASSSTGDTQYF
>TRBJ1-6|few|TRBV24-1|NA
TGTGCCACCGGCCGATCACCCCTCCACTTT
CATGRSPLHF
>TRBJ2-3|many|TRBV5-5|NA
TGTGCCAGCAGCCGGTCCGCAGATACGCAGTATTTT
CASSRSADTQYF
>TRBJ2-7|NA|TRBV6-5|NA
TGTGCCAGCAGTTTAGGGGCACGGAGCGAGCAGTACTTC
CASSLGARSEQYF
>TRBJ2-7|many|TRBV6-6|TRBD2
TGTGCCAGCGGGATATCGGGACTAGCGGGGGATAACTACGAGCAGTACTTC
CASGISGLAGDNYEQYF
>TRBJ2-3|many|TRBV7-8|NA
TGTGCCAGCAGCCCTCCCCCGGGGGCGGGAGATACGCAGTATTTT
CASSPPPGAGDTQYF
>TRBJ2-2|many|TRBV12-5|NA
TGTGCTAGTATCGGCCCCACGAACACCGGGGAGCTGTTTTTT
CASIGPTNTGELFF
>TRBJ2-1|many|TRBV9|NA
TGTGCCAGCAGCACGATGACATCAGCTCTCAGTGAGCAGTTCTTC
CASSTMTSALSEQFF
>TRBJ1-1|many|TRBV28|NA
TGTGCCAGCAGTTTATCATACCCTGGGGGCACTGAAGCTTTCTTT
CASSLSYPGGTEAFF
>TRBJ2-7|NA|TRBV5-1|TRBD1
TGCGCCAGCAGCTTGGGGACGGCCTCCGGGACAGCCTTCCACGAGCAGTACTTC
CASSLGTASGTAFHEQYF
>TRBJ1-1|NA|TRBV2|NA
TGTGCCAGCAGCGTCCAACATGTACCCAACACTGAAGCTTTCTTT
CASSVQHVPNTEAFF
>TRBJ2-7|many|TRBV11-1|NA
TGTGCCAGCAGCCAAGGGGCGTACGAGCAGTACTTC
CASSQGAYEQYF
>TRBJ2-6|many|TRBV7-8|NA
TGTGCCAGCAGCTTAGTTTTAAGCTCTGGGGCCAACGTCCTGACTTTC
CASSLVLSSGANVLTF
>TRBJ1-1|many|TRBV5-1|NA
TGCGCCAGCAGCCGGAACCCGTGGAACACTGAAGCTTTCTTT
CASSRNPWNTEAFF
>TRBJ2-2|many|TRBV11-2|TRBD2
TGTGCCAGCAGCTTAATTCGGGGGGGGACCTGGACCGGGGAGCTGTTTTTT
CASSLIRGGTWTGELFF
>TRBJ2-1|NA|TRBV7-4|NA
TGTGCCAGCAGCTCCGACTGGTGCTACAATGAGCAGTTCTTC
CASSSDWCYNEQFF
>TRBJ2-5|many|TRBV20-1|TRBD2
TGCAGTGTAGTGACTAGCGGGGGGGCCGTCCGAGAGACCCAGTACTTC
CSVVTSGGAVRETQYF
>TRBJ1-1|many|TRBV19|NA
TGTGCCAGTAGTATCGGCTACGGGGGGAACACTGAAGCTTTCTTT
CASSIGYGGNTEAFF
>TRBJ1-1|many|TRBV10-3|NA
TGTGCCATCAGGAAAGGGGAGGACACTGAAGCTTTCTTT
CAIRKGEDTEAFF
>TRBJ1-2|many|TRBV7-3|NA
TGTGCCAGCAGCTTAACGGGCGGGGGCAGCTATGGCTACACCTTC
CASSLTGGGSYGYTF
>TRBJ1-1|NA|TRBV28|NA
TGTGCCAGCAGTGTGGGGGGGCTGACTGAAGCTTTCTTT
CASSVGGLTEAFF
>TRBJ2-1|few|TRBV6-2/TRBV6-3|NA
TGTGCCAGCAGTGCCCACATCGCCTACAATGAGCAGTTCTTC
CASSAHIAYNEQFF
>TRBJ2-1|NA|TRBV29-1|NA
TGCAGCGTGAGGGGGACTACCTACAATGAGCAGTTCTTC
CSVRGTTYNEQFF
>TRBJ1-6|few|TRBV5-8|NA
TGTGCCAGCAGCCTACCCGTCGGGCAGACACACAGCTCCTATAATTCACCCCTCCACTTT
CASSLPVGQTHSSYNSPLHF
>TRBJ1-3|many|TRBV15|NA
TGTGCCACCAGCAGAGATGGTCTAAGGGCCTTTGGAAACACCATATATTTT
CATSRDGLRAFGNTIYF
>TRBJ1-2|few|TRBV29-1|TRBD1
TGCAGCGTTGAACAGGGACAGGGGGCCGGCTACACCTTC
CSVEQGQGAGYTF
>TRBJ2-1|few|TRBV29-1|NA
TGCAGCGTTGAAGGGGCAGTCAACTACAATGAGCAGTTCTTC
CSVEGAVNYNEQFF
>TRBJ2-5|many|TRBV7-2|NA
TGTGCCAGCAGCTTATCCCGGATCCAAGAGACCCAGTACTTC
CASSLSRIQETQYF
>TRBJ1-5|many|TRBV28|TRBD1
TGTGCCAGCAGTTCCCCCATCGTCCAGGGGGAATATAGCAATCAGCCCCAGCATTTT
CASSSPIVQGEYSNQPQHF
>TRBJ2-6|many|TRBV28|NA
TGTGCCAGCAGTAAAGGGGGGATTTCTGGGGCCAACGTCCTGACTTTC
CASSKGGISGANVLTF
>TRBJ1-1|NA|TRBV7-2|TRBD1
TGTGCCAGCAGCATTAGACAGGGAATAGAAGCTTTCTTT
CASSIRQGIEAFF
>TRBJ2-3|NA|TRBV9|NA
TGTGCCAGCAGCGTAGAAGGGGGACATTCCACAGATACGCAGTATTTT
CASSVEGGHSTDTQYF
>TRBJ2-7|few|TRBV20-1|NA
TGCAGTGCTAGAGATCCCAACAGGGTTTACGAGCAGTACTTC
CSARDPNRVYEQYF
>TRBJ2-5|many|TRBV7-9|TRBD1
TGTGCCAGCAGCCGACAGGGGATTCGGGAGACCCAGTACTTC
CASSRQGIRETQYF
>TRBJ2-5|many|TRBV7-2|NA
TGTGCCAGCAGCTTAGGACCAGCAGGACGAGAGACCCAGTACTTC
CASSLGPAGRETQYF
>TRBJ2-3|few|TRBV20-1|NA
TGCAGTGCCAGAAGAGGGGCCCGCACGGATACGCAGTATTTT
CSARRGARTDTQYF
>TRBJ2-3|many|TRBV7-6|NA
TGTGCCAGCAGCTTACTAGGCAGTAGCACAGATACGCAGTATTTT
CASSLLGSSTDTQYF
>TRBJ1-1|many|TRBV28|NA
TGTGCCAGCGCCGTGGGGGTGAACACTGAAGCTTTCTTT
CASAVGVNTEAFF
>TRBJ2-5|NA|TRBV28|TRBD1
TGTGCCAGCATCAAGGACAGGGCGGAGACCCAGTACTTC
CASIKDRAETQYF
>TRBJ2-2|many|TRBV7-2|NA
TGTGCCAGCAGCACCAATAGGCTTACGAACACCGGGGAGCTGTTTTTT
CASSTNRLTNTGELFF
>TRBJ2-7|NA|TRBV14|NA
TGTGCCAGCAGCCAAGAAAACAGGAGGGCCTACGAGCAGTACTTC
CASSQENRRAYEQYF
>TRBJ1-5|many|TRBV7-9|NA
TGTGCCAGCAGCTTAGAGGATCAGCCCCAGCATTTT
CASSLEDQPQHF
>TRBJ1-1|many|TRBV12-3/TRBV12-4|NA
TGTGCCAGCCACCGTTCGGATCGGCACACTGAAGCTTTCTTT
CASHRSDRHTEAFF
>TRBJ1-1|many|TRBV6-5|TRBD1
TGTGCCAGCAGCTCTCGGGACAGGGGAGTTACTGAAGCTTTCTTT
CASSSRDRGVTEAFF
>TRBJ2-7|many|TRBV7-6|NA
TGTGCCAGCAGCTTAGGAACGGCGGGGCGTGTTGGGGAGCAGTACTTC
CASSLGTAGRVGEQYF
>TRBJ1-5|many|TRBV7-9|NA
TGTGCCAGCAGCTCCGTGGGGGATAGCAATCAGCCCCAGCATTTT
CASSSVGDSNQPQHF
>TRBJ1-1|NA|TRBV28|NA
TGTGCCAGCACCAAGAATAAGGTCCCTGAAGCTTTCTTT
CASTKNKVPEAFF
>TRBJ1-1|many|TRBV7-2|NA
TGTGCCAGCACCGACTACGGGGAGGTGAACACTGAAGCTTTCTTT
CASTDYGEVNTEAFF
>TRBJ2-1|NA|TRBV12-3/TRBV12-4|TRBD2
TGTGCCAGCAGCCGTACTAGCGGGGGAATAGACAATGAGCAGTTCTTC
CASSRTSGGIDNEQFF
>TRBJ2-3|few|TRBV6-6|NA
TGTGCCAGCAGTTACGGGCAGGGTCGTCGCACAGATACGCAGTATTTT
CASSYGQGRRTDTQYF
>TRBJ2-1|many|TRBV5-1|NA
TGCGCCAGCAGCTCCGGGAGCAACAATGAGCAGTTCTTC
CASSSGSNNEQFF
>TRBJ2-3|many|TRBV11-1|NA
TGTGCCAGCAGAACCAGGAAAGGATCTAGGTCGGATACGCAGTATTTT
CASRTRKGSRSDTQYF